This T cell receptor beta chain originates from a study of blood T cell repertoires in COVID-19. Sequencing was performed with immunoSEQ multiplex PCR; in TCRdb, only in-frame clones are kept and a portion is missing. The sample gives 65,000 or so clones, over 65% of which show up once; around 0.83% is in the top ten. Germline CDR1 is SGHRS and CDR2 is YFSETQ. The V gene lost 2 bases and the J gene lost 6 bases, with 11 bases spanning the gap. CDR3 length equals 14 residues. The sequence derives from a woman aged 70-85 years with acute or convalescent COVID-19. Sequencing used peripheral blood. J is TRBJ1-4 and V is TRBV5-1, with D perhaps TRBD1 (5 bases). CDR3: CASSFQGLDEKLFF. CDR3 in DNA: TGCGCCAGCAGCTTTCAGGGTTTAGATGAAAAACTGTTTTTT. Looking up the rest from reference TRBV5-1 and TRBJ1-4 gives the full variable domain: KAGVTQTPRYLIKTRGQQVTLSCSPISGHRSVSWYQQTPGQGLQFLFEYFSETQRNKGNFPGRFSGRQFSNSRSEMNVSTLELGDSALYLCASSFQGLDEKLFFGSGTQLSVL.